A single sample gave rise to the 32 T cell receptor beta chains below, sequenced in a study of T cell responses to AZD1222 COVID-19 vaccine. Clones were sequenced by immunoSEQ multiplex PCR, and TCRdb holds only the in-frame ones, with some missing. The repertoire consists of under 150,000 clones, with about 90% occurring once and the leading ten covering roughly 1.5%. The sequenced sample was peripheral blood, obtained 28 days after the second AZD1222 dose. The receptors originated from an adult who received the AZD1222 COVID-19 vaccine.

V and J are TRBV5-1 and TRBJ2-2, with TRBD2 matching over 7 bases. The junction had 8 bases not matched to a gene; V was cut back by 7 bases and J by 5 bases. CDR1 is SGHRS, CDR2 YFSETQ, per germline. This CDR3 is built from 14 residues. CDR3 residues: CASEDGGGTGELFF. In DNA form, the CDR3 reads TGCGCCAGCGAAGACGGGGGAGGGACCGGGGAGCTGTTTTTT. Full variable domain (rest looked up from reference TRBV5-1 and TRBJ2-2): KAGVTQTPRYLIKTRGQQVTLSCSPISGHRSVSWYQQTPGQGLQFLFEYFSETQRNKGNFPGRFSGRQFSNSRSEMNVSTLELGDSALYLCASEDGGGTGELFFGEGSRLTVL.

This sequence joins TRBV9 and TRBJ1-2, with D tentatively TRBD1 (5 bases). This CDR3 contains 14 residues. V was shortened by 1 base and J by 5 bases, with 12 bases between the two germline ends. Germline CDR1 reads SGDLS; CDR2 reads YYNGEE. CDR3 coding DNA: TGTGCCAGCAGCGTAAGTGGGACGGCATATGGCTACACCTTC. This translates into CASSVSGTAYGYTF. Full variable domain (missing parts from reference TRBV9 and TRBJ1-2): DSGVTQTPKHLITATGQRVTLRCSPRSGDLSVYWYQQSLDQGLQFLIQYYNGEERAKGNILERFSAQQFPDLHSELNLSSLELGDSALYFCASSVSGTAYGYTFGSGTRLTVV.

The V call is TRBV4-2, the J call TRBJ2-3, with TRBD2 matching 10 bases. Unmatched junction bases numbered 9, after V lost 0 bases and J lost 9 bases. The CDR3 spans 16 residues. The germline CDR1 and CDR2 sequences are LGHNA and YNFKEQ. This CDR3 is CASSQDRPSGGSTQYF. In nucleotides, the CDR3 is TGTGCCAGCAGCCAAGATCGGCCTAGCGGGGGATCGACGCAGTATTTT.

J is TRBJ2-1 and V is TRBV5-1; 7 bases are a match to TRBD2. The CDR3 runs 15 residues. Germline-derived CDR1 and CDR2 are SGHRS and YFSETQ. V dropped 0 bases and J dropped 10; count of bases not matched to a gene: 10. CDR3 residues: CASSLGLAAPREQFF. The DNA of the CDR3 is TGCGCCAGCAGCTTGGGGCTAGCGGCACCCCGGGAGCAGTTCTTC.

The V call is TRBV18, the J call TRBJ2-3; D is uncertain. Germline values: CDR1 KGHSH, CDR2 LQKENI. The CDR3 length is 11 residues. The V and J ends lost 4 bases and 1 base respectively, with 0 bases between them. The CDR3 DNA reads as TGTGCCAGCTCACGCACAGATACGCAGTATTTT. Translation: CASSRTDTQYF. Supplemented by reference TRBV18 and TRBJ2-3, the full variable domain reads NAGVMQNPRHLVRRRGQEARLRCSPMKGHSHVYWYRQLPEEGLKFMVYLQKENIIDESGMPKERFSAEFPKEGPSILRIQQVVRGDSAAYFCASSRTDTQYFGPGTRLTVL.

This rearrangement joins TRBV12-3 or TRBV12-4 to TRBJ1-1; D is undetermined. The CDR3 spans 11 residues. V was clipped by 4 bases and J by 8 bases, with 8 bases between them. In DNA, the CDR3 is TGTGCCAGCAGTTATCTTGGGGAAGCTTTCTTT. Translation gives CASSYLGEAFF.

The V gene is TRBV10-2, the J gene TRBJ2-2; a weak D match, TRBD2 (6 bases). The CDR3 has 14 residues. V was clipped by 6 bases and J by 2 bases, with 10 bases between them. CDR1 WSHSY and CDR2 SAAADI come from the germline V gene. CDR3 in DNA: TGCGCCAGCAGGGAGGGTACAAACACCGGGGAGCTGTTTTTT. Its translation is CASREGTNTGELFF.

The chain recombines TRBV3-1 (or the pseudogene TRBV3-2) with TRBJ1-3; 8 bases line up with TRBD1. Germline CDR1 reads LGHDT; CDR2 reads YNNKEL (reference sequence). This CDR3 is built from 17 residues. V trimming: 3 bases; J trimming: 3 bases; junction bases outside the gene matches: 10. The CDR3 nucleotides read TGTGCCAGCAGCCACTTGGGGCAGGGGGCGCTTGGAAACACCATATATTTT. Amino acids: CASSHLGQGALGNTIYF.

V gene TRBV5-8 combines with J gene TRBJ1-5; possible D gene TRBD1, 5 bases. In germline, CDR1 is SGHTS, CDR2 YDEGEE. The V end lost 4 bases, the J end lost 5 bases, and 16 bases lay between the germline ends. This CDR3 region has 15 residues. Here the CDR3 DNA reads TGTGCCAGCAGCACATACACAGAGGGGTATCAGCCCCAGCATTTT. Its protein is CASSTYTEGYQPQHF. The full variable domain, with the rest looked up from reference TRBV5-8 and TRBJ1-5, is EAGVTQSPTHLIKTRGQQATLRCSPISGHTSVYWYQQALGLGLQFLLWYDEGEERNRGNFPPRFSGRQFPNYSSELNVNALELEDSALYLCASSTYTEGYQPQHFGDGTRLSIL.

This chain connects TRBV28 to TRBJ1-2; D might be TRBD1 (6 bases). V gave up 5 bases and J gave up 2 bases, with 9 bases separating them. Germline V gives CDR1 MDHEN, CDR2 SYDVKM. The CDR3 spans 13 residues. The CDR3 sequence is CASSPTGNYGYTF. CDR3 bases: TGTGCCAGCAGTCCGACAGGAAACTATGGCTACACCTTC.

The chain joins TRBV6-1 to TRBJ1-3; the D gene is possibly TRBD1 (5 bases). The CDR3 runs 14 residues. Trimming stripped 1 base from V and 4 bases from J, with 8 bases between. The germline V gene encodes CDR1 MNHNS and CDR2 SASEGT. The CDR3 region is CASSEVGDGNTIYF. The DNA for the CDR3 is TGTGCCAGCAGTGAAGTAGGGGACGGAAACACCATATATTTT.

This rearrangement joins TRBV7-8 to TRBJ2-3; 8 bases fit TRBD2. The CDR3 contains 19 residues. CDR1 is SGHVS and CDR2 is FQNEAQ in the germline V gene. V shed 1 base, J shed 4 bases, and the junction held 16 bases outside the gene matches. This chain's CDR3 is CASSLVFAGGYTHADTQYF. The CDR3 bases are TGTGCCAGCAGCTTAGTGTTCGCGGGGGGATATACGCACGCAGATACGCAGTATTTT. The full variable domain, with the rest looked up from reference TRBV7-8 and TRBJ2-3, is GAGVSQSPRYKVAKRGQDVALRCDPISGHVSLFWYQQALGQGPEFLTYFQNEAQLDKSGLPSDRFFAERPEGSVSTLKIQRTQQEDSAVYLCASSLVFAGGYTHADTQYFGPGTRLTVL.

Concerning this clone: The sample has other DNA sequences that encode this CDR3 too. The chain recombines TRBV9 with TRBJ2-1; no clear D gene. Germline-derived CDR1 and CDR2 are SGDLS and YYNGEE. V was clipped by 0 bases and J by 4 bases, with 8 bases between them. This CDR3 contains 14 residues. This CDR3 is CASSVESRYNEQFF. The CDR3 DNA follows: TGTGCCAGCAGCGTAGAAAGCAGATACAATGAGCAGTTCTTC.

This chain connects TRBV7-9 to TRBJ2-7; D gene unclear. There are 13 residues in the CDR3. Per the germline V gene, CDR1 is SEHNR and CDR2 is FQNEAQ (reference sequence). Trimming removed 3 bases from V and 3 bases from J, with 9 bases in between. For the CDR3, the DNA is TGTGCCAGCAGCTTCGGACGTAACTACGAGCAGTACTTC. This translates into CASSFGRNYEQYF.

This rearrangement joins TRBV5-1 to TRBJ1-6; 7 nucleotides match TRBD1. Per germline, CDR1 SGHRS and CDR2 YFSETQ. The CDR3 runs to 20 residues. Trimming removed 0 bases from V and 0 bases from J; junction bases left unmatched: 12. Here the CDR3 reads CASSLGGTAILSSYNSPLHF. Here the CDR3 DNA reads TGCGCCAGCAGCTTGGGAGGGACAGCAATACTCAGCTCCTATAATTCACCCCTCCACTTT.

The chain carries TRBV7-8 and TRBJ1-4; maybe TRBD1 (6 bases). The V end was cut by 5 bases, the J end by 7 bases, with 14 bases between. This CDR3 is built from 14 residues. Germline-derived CDR1 and CDR2 are SGHVS and FQNEAQ. In DNA form, the CDR3 reads TGTGCCAGCAGCCACAGGGTAGGCGGTGAAAAACTGTTTTTT. Protein product: CASSHRVGGEKLFF.

This rearrangement joins TRBV10-1 to TRBJ1-1; D perhaps matches TRBD1 (5 bases). Trimming removed 2 bases from V and 1 base from J, with 11 bases in between. This CDR3 contains 15 residues. The germline CDR1 and CDR2 sequences are WNHNN and SYGVQD (reference sequence). The CDR3 nucleotides are TGCGCCAGCAGTGAGCGGCTCGGACAGAACACTGAAGCTTTCTTT. It encodes CASSERLGQNTEAFF.

The chain joins TRBV5-4 to TRBJ2-4; a weak D match, TRBD2 (5 bases). The V end lost 4 bases, the J end lost 1 base, and 6 bases lay between the germline ends. Germline CDR1 SGHNT, CDR2 YYREEE (reference sequence). The CDR3 extends over 13 amino acids. CDR3 coding DNA: TGTGCCAGCAGCGGGGAGGCCAAAAACATTCAGTACTTC. Its protein is CASSGEAKNIQYF.

The chain combines TRBV28 with TRBJ2-7, with TRBD2 as a possible D gene (6 bases). CDR1 MDHEN and CDR2 SYDVKM come from the germline V gene. V lost 6 bases and J 4 bases, leaving 28 bases between the germline ends. This CDR3 is built from 18 residues. In DNA form, the CDR3 reads TGTGCCAGCAGCCTAGGCGGGGTGTTAAGGGTAGGCCCTTACGAGCAGTACTTC. This sequence encodes CASSLGGVLRVGPYEQYF.

The V call is TRBV18, the J call TRBJ2-5; D call uncertain. The length of the CDR3 is 15 residues. Germline V gene lookup returns CDR1 KGHSH and CDR2 LQKENI. Between the trimmed V and J ends, which lost 0 bases and 0 bases, there was a span of 8 bases. The CDR3, as DNA: TGTGCCAGCTCACCACCGCCGGGCGACCAAGAGACCCAGTACTTC. Amino acids: CASSPPPGDQETQYF.

The chain links TRBV27 to TRBJ1-5; the match to TRBD1 covers 7 bases. V lost 3 bases to trimming and J lost 5 bases; unmatched junction nucleotides: 7. The V gene's germline CDR1 is MNHEY and CDR2 SMNVEV (reference sequence). This CDR3 contains 15 residues. This CDR3 is CASSFNRQGDQPQHF. The CDR3 DNA reads TGTGCCAGCAGTTTTAATCGACAGGGTGATCAGCCCCAGCATTTT.

The chain joins TRBV23-1 to TRBJ1-4; 11 bases are shared with TRBD1. TRBV23-1 falls under the ORF class, with uncertain function. The CDR3 length is 15 residues. Unmatched junction bases numbered 4, after V lost 3 bases and J lost 7 bases. The CDR3 bases are TGCGCCAGCAGTCATACCGGGACAGGGGGTGAAAAACTGTTTTTT. This gives the protein CASSHTGTGGEKLFF.

This rearrangement joins TRBV6-1 to TRBJ2-5, with D tentatively TRBD2 (7 bases). The V gene lost 1 base and the J gene lost 4 bases, with 19 bases spanning the gap. The germline CDR1 and CDR2 sequences are MNHNS and SASEGT. This CDR3 is built from 17 residues. The CDR3 coding sequence is TGTGCCAGCAGTGAAGGGTTTGGGGGGGCGCCTTCAGAGACCCAGTACTTC. It yields the protein CASSEGFGGAPSETQYF.

The chain links TRBV18 to TRBJ1-4; 7 bases map to TRBD1. Germline V gives CDR1 KGHSH, CDR2 LQKENI. This CDR3 has 20 residues. J gave up 4 bases and V 3 bases, and 20 bases lay outside the gene matches. The CDR3 reads CASSPSRGKVRQGSNEKLFF. CDR3 DNA sequence: TGTGCCAGCTCACCCAGCCGGGGGAAGGTCAGACAGGGCAGTAATGAAAAACTGTTTTTT. Filled out from reference TRBV18 and TRBJ1-4, the complete variable domain reads NAGVMQNPRHLVRRRGQEARLRCSPMKGHSHVYWYRQLPEEGLKFMVYLQKENIIDESGMPKERFSAEFPKEGPSILRIQQVVRGDSAAYFCASSPSRGKVRQGSNEKLFFGSGTQLSVL.

The V call is TRBV7-9, the J call TRBJ2-7; 7 bases are a match to TRBD1. Germline V gene data show CDR1 as SEHNR and CDR2 as FQNEAQ (reference sequence). V was clipped by 1 base and J by 3 bases; unmatched bases: 6. The CDR3 loop spans 15 amino acids. CDR3 sequence reads: CASSLVSGQIYEQYF. CDR3 nucleotide sequence: TGTGCCAGCAGCTTAGTTTCGGGACAGATCTACGAGCAGTACTTC.

This chain joins TRBV27 and TRBJ2-3; D not resolved. This CDR3 has 14 amino acids. V lost 4 bases, J lost 0 bases, and 8 bases lay in between. Per germline, CDR1 MNHEY and CDR2 SMNVEV (reference sequence). This CDR3 reads CASSSLWSTDTQYF. CDR3 bases: TGTGCCAGCAGTTCGTTATGGAGCACAGATACGCAGTATTTT.

The chain employs TRBV28 and TRBJ2-5, with 8 nucleotides matching TRBD2. Germline V lookup: CDR1 MDHEN, CDR2 SYDVKM. The CDR3 consists of 15 residues. Trimming at V came to 3 bases and at J to 7 bases, leaving 10 bases not matched to a gene. The CDR3 DNA is TGTGCCAGCAGTTTGTCGGGAGGGCGTCTAGGGACCCAGTACTTC. Encoded protein: CASSLSGGRLGTQYF.

The chain uses TRBV6-1 and TRBJ1-4; 12 bases line up with TRBD1. The CDR3 extends over 15 amino acids. Unmatched junction bases numbered 7, after V lost 6 bases and J lost 8 bases. Germline V CDR1 and CDR2: MNHNS, SASEGT. Here the CDR3 reads CASSARDRGLEKLFF. CDR3 coding DNA: TGTGCCAGCAGCGCCCGGGACAGGGGGCTGGAAAAACTGTTTTTT.

The genes are TRBV4-1 and TRBJ1-5; 9 bases are shared with TRBD1. Per germline, CDR1 MGHRA and CDR2 YSYEKL. J lost 16 bases, V lost 0 bases, and 7 bases had no gene match. This CDR3 has 13 residues. CDR3 nucleotides: TGCGCCAGCAGCCAAGAGGGGGACAGGGCCAGACATTTT. Translating it yields CASSQEGDRARHF.

The rearrangement links TRBV7-9 to TRBJ2-7, with TRBD2 matching over 8 bases. The CDR3 consists of 12 residues. CDR1 is SEHNR and CDR2 is FQNEAQ in the germline V gene (reference sequence). Losses at the gene ends were 7 bases for V and 5 bases for J; bases not matched to a gene: 4. The CDR3 here is CASNDGRDEQYF. As DNA, the CDR3 is TGTGCCAGCAATGACGGGAGGGACGAGCAGTACTTC.

The chain links TRBV6-4 to TRBJ1-1, with 8 bases fitting TRBD1. Germline-derived CDR1 and CDR2 are MRHNA and SNTAGT. Trimming took 5 bases from V and 6 from J; bases not matched to a gene: 11. The CDR3 runs 15 residues. In DNA form, the CDR3 reads TGTGCCAGCAGTAAAGACAGGGGAGCGATCGCTGAAGCTTTCTTT. It codes for CASSKDRGAIAEAFF.

In DNA, the CDR3 is TGCGCCAGCAGGTGGACTAGCGGGAACTATGAGCAGTTCTTC. This codes for CASRWTSGNYEQFF. The rearrangement uses TRBV5-1 and TRBJ2-1; 12 bases are a match to TRBD2. The CDR3 has 14 amino acids. V trimming: 5 bases; J trimming: 8 bases; junction bases outside the gene matches: 5. CDR1 is SGHRS and CDR2 is YFSETQ in the germline V gene.